One TCR beta chain is described in this entry. The data originate from a study of T cells in Graves' hyperthyroidism and ophthalmopathy. Study background: Peripheral blood sampling occurred at initial diagnosis, before any treatment.

RNA transcripts yielded amplified TCR beta CDR3 regions. During a first-round RT-PCR of the TCR CDR3, the HTBI primer set was used. A single record per CDR3 protein comes from TCRdb applying MiXCR to the multiplex PCR reads. The sample has over 250,000 distinct CDR3 sequences, 25% to 30% seen once; the top ten hold around 30%. Looked up from germline, CDR1 is LNHDA and CDR2 is SQIVND (reference sequence). The ends lost 4 bases at V and 1 base at J; junction bases unmatched: 5. The CDR3 has 15 residues. Input material: blood. The chain combines TRBV19 with TRBJ2-7; TRBD1 agrees at 9 bases. The clonotype originates from a man aged 40-49 years with Graves' hyperthyroidism that later progressed to Graves' ophthalmopathy. CDR3 in amino acids: CASSSLQGASYEQYF. Here the CDR3 DNA reads TGTGCCAGTAGTAGTCTACAGGGGGCTTCCTACGAGCAGTACTTC.